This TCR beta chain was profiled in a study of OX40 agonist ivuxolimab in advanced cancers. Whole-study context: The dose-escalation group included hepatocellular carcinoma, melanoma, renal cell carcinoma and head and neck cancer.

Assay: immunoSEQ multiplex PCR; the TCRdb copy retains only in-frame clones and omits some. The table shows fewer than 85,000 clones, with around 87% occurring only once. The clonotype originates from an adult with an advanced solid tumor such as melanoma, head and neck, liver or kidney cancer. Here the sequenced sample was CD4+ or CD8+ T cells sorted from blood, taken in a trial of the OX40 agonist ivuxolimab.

CDR3 sequence reads: CASSSVGLAGFNEQFF. DNA for the CDR3: TGTGCCAGCAGCTCCGTGGGACTAGCGGGGTTCAATGAGCAGTTCTTC. This chain joins TRBV7-6 and TRBJ2-1; 13 nucleotides align to TRBD2. J gave up 6 bases and V 4 bases, and 6 bases lay outside the gene matches. Germline-derived CDR1 and CDR2 are SGHVS and FNYEAQ. The CDR3 is made up of 16 amino acids.